These T cell receptor beta chains were read from a single sample in a study of T cell responses to AZD1222 COVID-19 vaccine. Using immunoSEQ multiplex PCR, the repertoire was profiled, and TCRdb retains in-frame clones only, with some absent. Among about 84,000 clones, about 86% were seen once, and the ten largest hold 5.6%. This material consisted of peripheral blood, taken 28 days after the second AZD1222 dose. These receptors all stem from an adult who received the AZD1222 COVID-19 vaccine. Both conserved end residues are part of each CDR3. D genes are given only for firm matches. Part of the rows lack a size; the others show once, few, many or a class for expanded clones.

j_gene | v_gene | abundance | d_gene | CDR3aa | CDR3nt
TRBJ1-1 | TRBV18 | - | - | CASSPPGDTEAFF | TGTGCCAGCTCACCACCGGGAGACACTGAAGCTTTCTTT
TRBJ2-2 | TRBV12-5 | - | - | CASGKGLLTGELFF | TGTGCTAGTGGCAAGGGACTCCTCACCGGGGAGCTGTTTTTT
TRBJ1-1 | TRBV19 | - | - | CATTPPGRDTEAFF | TGTGCCACCACACCTCCGGGGAGGGACACTGAAGCTTTCTTT
TRBJ2-3 | TRBV9 | once | TRBD2 | CASSVSGGSTDTQYF | TGTGCCAGCAGCGTGAGCGGGGGGAGCACAGATACGCAGTATTTT
TRBJ1-1 | TRBV6-4 | - | - | CASSTVGGNTEAFF | TGTGCCAGCAGTACCGTAGGCGGCAACACTGAAGCTTTCTTT
TRBJ1-2 | TRBV6-5 | - | - | CASSYSKSLSNYGYTF | TGTGCCAGCAGTTACTCTAAAAGTCTTTCTAACTATGGCTACACCTTC
TRBJ1-2 | TRBV5-6 | - | TRBD1 | CASSLPGTGTNYGYTF | TGTGCCAGCAGCCTTCCCGGGACAGGAACGAACTATGGCTACACCTTC
TRBJ2-1 | TRBV6-5 | - | - | CASRAGQSLNEQFF | TGTGCCAGCAGGGCGGGACAAAGCCTCAATGAGCAGTTCTTC
TRBJ2-1 | TRBV11-2 | - | TRBD2 | CASSLGAGGYNEQFF | TGTGCCAGCAGCTTAGGTGCGGGGGGGTACAATGAGCAGTTCTTC
TRBJ2-7 | TRBV19 | - | - | CASRAGGPSQPETSLYYEQYF | TGTGCCAGTAGAGCCGGGGGCCCCTCTCAGCCAGAAACAAGCCTTTACTACGAGCAGTACTTC
TRBJ1-3 | TRBV6-5 | - | - | CASRVSLNSGNTIYF | TGTGCCAGCAGAGTCAGCTTAAACTCTGGAAACACCATATATTTT
TRBJ2-1 | TRBV5-1 | - | TRBD1 | CASRPRDRVYNEQFF | TGCGCCAGCAGACCCCGGGACAGGGTCTACAATGAGCAGTTCTTC
TRBJ2-3 | TRBV21-1 | - | - | CASSPRGDSRSTDTQYF | TGTGCCAGCAGCCCCCGCGGGGACTCGAGGAGCACAGATACGCAGTATTTT
TRBJ2-1 | TRBV3-1/TRBV3-2 | - | - | CASSQDPPNRYNEQFF | TGTGCCAGCAGCCAAGACCCCCCTAACAGGTACAATGAGCAGTTCTTC
TRBJ2-2 | TRBV18 | - | - | CASSQGDGTGELFF | TGTGCCAGCTCGCAGGGAGATGGCACCGGGGAGCTGTTTTTT
TRBJ1-2 | TRBV7-9 | - | - | CASSFDRGGGYTF | TGTGCCAGCAGCTTCGACCGAGGGGGTGGCTACACCTTC
TRBJ1-1 | TRBV2 | once | - | CASSEGPGTEAFF | TGTGCCAGCAGTGAAGGTCCTGGGACTGAAGCTTTCTTT
TRBJ2-7 | TRBV29-1 | - | - | CSSATGTRSSYEQYF | TGCAGTTCTGCAACCGGGACCCGGAGCTCCTACGAGCAGTACTTC
TRBJ1-2 | TRBV27 | - | - | CASSLSPLGVSYGYTF | TGTGCCAGCAGTTTATCACCTCTTGGGGTGTCCTATGGCTACACCTTC
TRBJ2-3 | TRBV7-3 | - | TRBD2 | CASSLGLAGDTQYF | TGTGCCAGCAGCTTGGGACTAGCGGGAGATACGCAGTATTTT
TRBJ2-7 | TRBV7-2 | - | - | CASSPDSSYEQYF | TGTGCCAGCAGCCCGGATTCCTCCTACGAGCAGTACTTC
TRBJ2-7 | TRBV5-8 | - | - | CASSMVRGEQYF | TGTGCCAGCAGCATGGTCCGCGGCGAGCAGTACTTC
TRBJ1-2 | TRBV28 | - | TRBD1 | CASSLTTGSIFYGYTF | TGTGCCAGCAGCCTCACGACAGGGAGTATATTTTATGGCTACACCTTC
TRBJ1-2 | TRBV29-1 | - | - | CSVVRSDGYTF | TGCAGCGTTGTGAGGTCCGATGGCTACACCTTC